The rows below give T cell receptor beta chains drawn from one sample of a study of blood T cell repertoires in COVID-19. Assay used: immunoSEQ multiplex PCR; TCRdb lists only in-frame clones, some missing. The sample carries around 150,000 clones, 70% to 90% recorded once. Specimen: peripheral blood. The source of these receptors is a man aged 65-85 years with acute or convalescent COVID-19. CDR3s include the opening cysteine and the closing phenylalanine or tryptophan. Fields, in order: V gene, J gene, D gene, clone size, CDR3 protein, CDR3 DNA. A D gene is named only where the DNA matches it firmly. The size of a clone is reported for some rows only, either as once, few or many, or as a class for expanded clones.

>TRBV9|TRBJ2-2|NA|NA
CASSVAASSNPGELFF
TGTGCCAGCAGCGTAGCGGCTAGCTCTAATCCCGGGGAGCTGTTTTTT
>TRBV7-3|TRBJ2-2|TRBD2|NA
CASSIGTSGRAFDTGELFF
TGTGCCAGCAGCATAGGGACTAGCGGGAGGGCCTTCGATACCGGGGAGCTGTTTTTT
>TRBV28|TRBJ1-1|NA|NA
CASTPAGFYTEAFF
TGTGCCAGCACCCCGGCCGGGTTTTATACTGAAGCTTTCTTT
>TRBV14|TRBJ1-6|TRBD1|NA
CASSEAGTAFPLHF
TGTGCCAGCAGCGAAGCCGGGACAGCTTTTCCCCTCCACTTT
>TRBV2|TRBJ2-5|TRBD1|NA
CASSELQGAGETQYF
TGTGCCAGCAGTGAACTGCAGGGGGCGGGGGAGACCCAGTACTTC
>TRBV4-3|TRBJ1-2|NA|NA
CASSPGTFGYGYTF
TGCGCCAGCAGCCCAGGGACATTCGGCTATGGCTACACCTTC
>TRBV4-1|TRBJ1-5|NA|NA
CASSQDQQGINQPQHF
TGCGCCAGCAGCCAAGATCAACAGGGAATTAATCAGCCCCAGCATTTT
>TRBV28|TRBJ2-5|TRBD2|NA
CASSSGLVGETQYF
TGTGCCAGCAGTTCTGGACTAGTTGGAGAGACCCAGTACTTC
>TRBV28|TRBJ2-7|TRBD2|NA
CASSLVSGAPGEQYF
TGTGCCAGCAGTTTAGTTAGCGGGGCCCCTGGCGAGCAGTACTTC
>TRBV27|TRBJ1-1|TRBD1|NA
CASNSGQTNTEAFF
TGTGCCAGCAATTCGGGACAGACGAACACTGAAGCTTTCTTT
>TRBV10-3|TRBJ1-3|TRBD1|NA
CAIRGQGAGPGNTIYF
TGTGCCATCAGGGGACAGGGGGCTGGTCCTGGAAACACCATATATTTT
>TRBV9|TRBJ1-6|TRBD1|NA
CASSLTSGTEFSPLHF
TGTGCCAGCAGCCTAACTTCCGGGACAGAGTTTTCACCCCTCCACTTT
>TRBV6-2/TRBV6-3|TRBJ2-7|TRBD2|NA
CASSYFSGGYEQYF
TGTGCCAGCAGTTACTTTTCGGGGGGTTACGAGCAGTACTTC
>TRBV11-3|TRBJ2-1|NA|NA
CASSSDTYNEQFF
TGTGCCAGCAGCTCCGACACATACAATGAGCAGTTCTTC
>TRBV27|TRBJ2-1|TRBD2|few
CASSLRVAGTSYNEQFF
TGTGCCAGCAGTTTACGGGTAGCGGGAACCTCCTACAATGAGCAGTTCTTC
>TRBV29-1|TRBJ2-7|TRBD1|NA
CSVDGTGASGQYF
TGCAGCGTTGATGGGACAGGCGCCTCCGGGCAGTACTTC
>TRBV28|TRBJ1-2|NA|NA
CASSLLADGGYTF
TGTGCCAGCAGTTTACTGGCGGATGGGGGCTACACCTTC
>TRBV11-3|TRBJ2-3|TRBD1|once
CASSQGQNTDTQYF
TGTGCCAGCAGCCAGGGACAGAACACAGATACGCAGTATTTT
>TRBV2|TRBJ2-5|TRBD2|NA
CASSEPSGETQYF
TGTGCCAGCAGTGAGCCTAGCGGGGAGACCCAGTACTTC
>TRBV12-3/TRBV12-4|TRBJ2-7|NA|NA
CASSLALFISDF
TGTGCCAGCAGTTTAGCGCTCTTTATTAGCGATTTC
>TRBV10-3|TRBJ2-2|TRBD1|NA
CAISESGQGANTGELFF
TGTGCCATCAGTGAGTCAGGGCAGGGGGCTAACACCGGGGAGCTGTTTTTT
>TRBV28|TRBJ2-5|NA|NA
CASSNKGPDSPQETQYF
TGTGCCAGCAGTAATAAGGGCCCCGACAGCCCCCAAGAGACCCAGTACTTC
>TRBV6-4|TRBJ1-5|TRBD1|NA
CASSDGTYRGFNGNQPQHF
TGTGCCAGCAGTGACGGTACCTACAGGGGGTTCAATGGCAATCAGCCCCAGCATTTT
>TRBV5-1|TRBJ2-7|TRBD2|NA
CASSLGGRAIYEQYF
TGCGCCAGCAGCTTGGGCGGGAGGGCCATTTACGAGCAGTACTTC
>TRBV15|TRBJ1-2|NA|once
CATSRDAGRHGYTF
TGTGCCACCAGCAGAGATGCAGGGAGGCATGGCTACACCTTC
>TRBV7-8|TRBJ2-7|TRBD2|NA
CASSPVPGLAGEVSYEQYF
TGTGCCAGCAGCCCCGTGCCGGGACTAGCGGGAGAAGTATCCTACGAGCAGTACTTC
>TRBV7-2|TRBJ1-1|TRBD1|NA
CASSLGTAMNTEAFF
TGTGCCAGCAGCCTAGGGACAGCCATGAACACTGAAGCTTTCTTT
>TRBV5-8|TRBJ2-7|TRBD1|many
CASSFETGSREQYF
TGTGCCAGCAGCTTTGAGACAGGGTCGAGGGAGCAGTACTTC
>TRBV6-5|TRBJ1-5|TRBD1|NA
CASRGTGGFSQPQHF
TGTGCCAGCCGGGGGACAGGGGGCTTTAGTCAGCCCCAGCATTTT
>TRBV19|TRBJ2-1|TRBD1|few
CASISQGEPYNEQFF
TGTGCCAGTATCTCGCAGGGGGAGCCCTACAATGAGCAGTTCTTC
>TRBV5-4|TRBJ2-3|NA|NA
CASSLFGGSDTQYF
TGTGCCAGCAGCTTGTTCGGGGGATCAGATACGCAGTATTTT
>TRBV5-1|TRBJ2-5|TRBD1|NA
CASSWGQIQETQYF
TGCGCCAGCAGCTGGGGACAGATCCAAGAGACCCAGTACTTC
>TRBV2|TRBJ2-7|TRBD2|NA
CASRTSGRYEQYF
TGTGCCAGCCGGACTAGCGGGAGATACGAGCAGTACTTC
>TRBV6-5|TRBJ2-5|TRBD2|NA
CASTLAGEETQYF
TGTGCCAGCACTCTAGCGGGAGAGGAGACCCAGTACTTC
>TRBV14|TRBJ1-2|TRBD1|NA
CASSQGSGQGISYTF
TGTGCCAGCAGCCAAGGATCGGGACAGGGAATTTCCTACACCTTC
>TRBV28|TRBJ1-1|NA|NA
CASSFVSENTEAFF
TGTGCCAGCAGTTTCGTATCAGAGAACACTGAAGCTTTCTTT
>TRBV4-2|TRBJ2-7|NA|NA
CASSQDASGTPRSSYEQYF
TGTGCCAGCAGCCAAGATGCGAGCGGGACACCTAGGAGCTCCTACGAGCAGTACTTC
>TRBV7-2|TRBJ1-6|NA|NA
CASSLAPEYRLHF
TGTGCCAGCAGCTTAGCCCCGGAGTATCGCCTCCACTTT
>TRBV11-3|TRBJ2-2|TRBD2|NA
CASSAGTSGRAGELFF
TGTGCCAGCAGCGCCGGGACTAGCGGGAGGGCCGGGGAGCTGTTTTTT
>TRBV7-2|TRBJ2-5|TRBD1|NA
CASSFPGQGAWTQYF
TGTGCCAGCAGCTTCCCGGGACAGGGGGCCTGGACCCAGTACTTC
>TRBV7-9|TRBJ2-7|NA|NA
CASSPGAGITSEQYF
TGTGCCAGCAGCCCAGGGGCAGGGATTACCTCCGAGCAGTACTTC
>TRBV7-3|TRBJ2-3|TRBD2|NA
CASSLGLAGMLADTQYF
TGTGCCAGCAGCTTGGGACTAGCGGGAATGTTGGCAGATACGCAGTATTTT
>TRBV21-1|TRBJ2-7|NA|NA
CASSKLRTSGSTNEQYF
TGTGCCAGCAGCAAACTTAGGACTAGCGGGAGTACCAACGAGCAGTACTTC
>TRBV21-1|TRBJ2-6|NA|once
CASSKVSGGSGANVLTF
TGTGCCAGCAGCAAAGTAAGCGGTGGCTCTGGGGCCAACGTCCTGACTTTC
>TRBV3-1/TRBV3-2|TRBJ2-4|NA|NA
CASSQEPGTKNIQYF
TGTGCCAGCAGCCAAGAACCGGGGACCAAAAACATTCAGTACTTC
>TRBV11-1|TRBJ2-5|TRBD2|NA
CASSPLAGETQYF
TGTGCCAGCAGCCCACTAGCGGGAGAGACCCAGTACTTC
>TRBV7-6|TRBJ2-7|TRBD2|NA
CASSLYGTRVDEQYF
TGTGCCAGCAGCTTATACGGGACTAGGGTCGACGAGCAGTACTTC
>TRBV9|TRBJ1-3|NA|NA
CASSPLGSGNTIYF
TGTGCCAGCAGCCCCCTCGGCTCTGGAAACACCATATATTTT
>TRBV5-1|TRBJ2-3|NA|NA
CASRDSVGDTQYF
TGCGCCAGCAGGGACAGCGTGGGGGATACGCAGTATTTT
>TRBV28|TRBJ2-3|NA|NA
CASSPGGTDTQYF
TGTGCCAGCAGCCCAGGGGGCACAGATACGCAGTATTTT
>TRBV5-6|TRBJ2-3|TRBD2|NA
CASSLLVSGRVPDTQYF
TGTGCCAGCAGCTTGCTTGTTAGCGGGAGAGTCCCAGATACGCAGTATTTT
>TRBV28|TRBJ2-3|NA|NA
CASSFVAGTDTQYF
TGTGCCAGCAGTTTTGTAGCAGGGACAGATACGCAGTATTTT
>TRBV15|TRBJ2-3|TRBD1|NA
CATSRTGTGVTDTQYF
TGTGCCACCAGCAGAACCGGGACAGGCGTCACAGATACGCAGTATTTT
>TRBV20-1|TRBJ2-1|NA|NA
CSASLGGSYNEQFF
TGCAGTGCTAGTCTGGGGGGCTCCTACAATGAGCAGTTCTTC
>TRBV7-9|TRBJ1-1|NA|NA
CASSPHNTANTEAFF
TGTGCCAGCAGCCCCCACAATACAGCGAACACTGAAGCTTTCTTT
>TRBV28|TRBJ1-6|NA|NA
CASSAGGSSYNSPLHF
TGTGCCAGCAGCGCTGGGGGGTCCTCCTATAATTCACCCCTCCACTTT
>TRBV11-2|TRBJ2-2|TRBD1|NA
CASSLDLWTGRTGELFF
TGTGCCAGCAGCTTAGATCTCTGGACAGGTCGGACGGGGGAGCTGTTTTTT
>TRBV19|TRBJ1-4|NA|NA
CASSGQLGLEKLFF
TGTGCCAGTAGTGGACAGCTGGGCCTCGAAAAACTGTTTTTT